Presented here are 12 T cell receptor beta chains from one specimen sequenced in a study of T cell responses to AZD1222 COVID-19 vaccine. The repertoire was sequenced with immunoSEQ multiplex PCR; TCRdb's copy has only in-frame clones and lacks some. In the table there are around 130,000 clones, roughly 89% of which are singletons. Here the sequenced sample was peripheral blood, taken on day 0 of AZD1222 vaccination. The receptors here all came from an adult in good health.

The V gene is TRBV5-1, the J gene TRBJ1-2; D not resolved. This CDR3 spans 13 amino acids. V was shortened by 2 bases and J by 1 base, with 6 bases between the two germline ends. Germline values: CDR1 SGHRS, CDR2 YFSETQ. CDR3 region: CASSLDHNYGYTF. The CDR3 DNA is TGCGCCAGCAGCTTAGACCATAACTATGGCTACACCTTC.

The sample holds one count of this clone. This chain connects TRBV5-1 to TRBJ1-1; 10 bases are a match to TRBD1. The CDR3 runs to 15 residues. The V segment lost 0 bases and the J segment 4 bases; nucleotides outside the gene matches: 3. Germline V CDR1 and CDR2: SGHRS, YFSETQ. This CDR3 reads CASSLAGTGATEAFF. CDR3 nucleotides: TGCGCCAGCAGCTTGGCCGGGACAGGGGCCACTGAAGCTTTCTTT.

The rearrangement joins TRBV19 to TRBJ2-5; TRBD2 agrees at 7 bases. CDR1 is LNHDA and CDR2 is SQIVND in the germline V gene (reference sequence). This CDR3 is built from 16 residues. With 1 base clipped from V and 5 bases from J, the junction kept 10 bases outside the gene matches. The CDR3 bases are TGTGCCAGTAGTATAGGCCCGGCGGGAGACGGCGAGACCCAGTACTTC. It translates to CASSIGPAGDGETQYF.

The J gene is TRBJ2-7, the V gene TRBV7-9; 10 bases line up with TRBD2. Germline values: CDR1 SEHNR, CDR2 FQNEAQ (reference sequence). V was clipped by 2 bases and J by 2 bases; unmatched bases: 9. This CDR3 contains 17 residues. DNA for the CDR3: TGTGCCAGCAGCTTATTCCCAGCCGGGACTAGCGCCTACGAGCAGTACTTC. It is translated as CASSLFPAGTSAYEQYF. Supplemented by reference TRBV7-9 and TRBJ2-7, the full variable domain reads DTGVSQNPRHKITKRGQNVTFRCDPISEHNRLYWYRQTLGQGPEFLTYFQNEAQLEKSRLLSDRFSAERPKGSFSTLEIQRTEQGDSAMYLCASSLFPAGTSAYEQYFGPGTRLTVT.

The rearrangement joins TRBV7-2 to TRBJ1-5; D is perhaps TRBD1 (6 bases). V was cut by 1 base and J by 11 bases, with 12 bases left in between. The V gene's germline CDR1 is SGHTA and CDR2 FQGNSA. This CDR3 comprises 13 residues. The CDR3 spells CASSLGNRESQHF. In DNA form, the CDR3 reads TGTGCCAGCAGCTTAGGTAACAGGGAGTCCCAGCATTTT.

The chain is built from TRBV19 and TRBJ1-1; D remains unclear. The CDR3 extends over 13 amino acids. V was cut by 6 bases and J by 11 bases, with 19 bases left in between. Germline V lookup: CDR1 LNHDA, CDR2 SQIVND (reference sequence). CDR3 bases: TGTGCCAGTAGCCGTCGGGGATTGCCGGTGGCTTTCTTT. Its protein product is CASSRRGLPVAFF.

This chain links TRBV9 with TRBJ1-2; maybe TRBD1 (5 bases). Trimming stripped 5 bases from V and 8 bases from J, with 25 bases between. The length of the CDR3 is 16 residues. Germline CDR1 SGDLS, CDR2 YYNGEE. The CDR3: CASSLEQAPNFGGYTF. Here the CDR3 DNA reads TGTGCCAGCAGTTTGGAACAGGCTCCCAACTTTGGGGGCTACACCTTC.

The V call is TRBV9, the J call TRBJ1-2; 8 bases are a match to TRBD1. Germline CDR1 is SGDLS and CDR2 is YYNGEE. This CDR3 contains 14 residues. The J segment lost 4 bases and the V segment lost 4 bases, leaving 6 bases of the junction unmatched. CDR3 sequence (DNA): TGTGCCAGCAGCACCCCAGGGGGCGGCTATGGCTACACCTTC. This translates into CASSTPGGGYGYTF.

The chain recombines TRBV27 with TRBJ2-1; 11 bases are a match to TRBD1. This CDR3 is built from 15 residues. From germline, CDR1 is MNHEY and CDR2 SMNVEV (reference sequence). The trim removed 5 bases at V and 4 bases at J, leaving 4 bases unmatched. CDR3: CASSLGQGAYNEQFF. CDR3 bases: TGTGCCAGCAGTCTCGGACAGGGGGCTTACAATGAGCAGTTCTTC.

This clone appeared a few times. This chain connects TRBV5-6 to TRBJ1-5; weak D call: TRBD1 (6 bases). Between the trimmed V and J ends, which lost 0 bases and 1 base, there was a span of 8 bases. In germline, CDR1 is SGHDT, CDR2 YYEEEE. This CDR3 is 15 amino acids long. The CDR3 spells CASSLAGGSNQPQHF. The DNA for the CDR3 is TGTGCCAGCAGCTTGGCGGGGGGCAGCAATCAGCCCCAGCATTTT.

CDR3 bases: TGTGCCAGCAGCCAAGGAGGGAACAGGGCCTGGGGGGATTCACCCCTCCACTTT. This encodes CASSQGGNRAWGDSPLHF. The chain couples TRBV3-1 (or the pseudogene TRBV3-2) to TRBJ1-6; a weak D match, TRBD1 (6 bases). There are 18 residues in the CDR3. The V gene lost 1 base and the J gene lost 8 bases, with 21 bases spanning the gap. Germline CDR1 LGHDT, CDR2 YNNKEL (reference sequence).

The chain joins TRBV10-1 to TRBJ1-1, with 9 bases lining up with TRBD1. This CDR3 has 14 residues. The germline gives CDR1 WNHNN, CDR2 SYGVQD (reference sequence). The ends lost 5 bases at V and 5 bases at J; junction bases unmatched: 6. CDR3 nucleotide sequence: TGCGCCAGCAGTTGGGACAGGGTAGGGACTGAAGCTTTCTTT. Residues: CASSWDRVGTEAFF.